This T cell receptor beta chain was captured by sequencing in a study of graft-versus-host responses after intestinal transplantation. This clone is deemed medium-sized. Germline-derived CDR1 and CDR2 are LNHNV and YYDKDF (reference sequence). The CDR3 is made up of 16 amino acids. Trimming cost V 1 base and J 6 bases; bases outside gene matches: 8. Clones were read by immunoSEQ multiplex PCR, and TCRdb kept only the in-frame ones, dropping some. Of about 14,000 clones listed, around 29% are singletons. The TCR sequence derives from a human patient who received an intestinal transplant. Sequencing was performed on alloreactive CD4+ T cells from a mixed lymphocyte reaction culture, taken before intestinal transplant. Documented subset: CFSE-low proliferating T cells sorted from approximately 6-day pre-transplant mixed lymphocyte reaction (GvH or HvG direction). The J gene is TRBJ1-2, the V gene TRBV15; 10 bases are shared with TRBD1. The CDR3 reads CATSRGQGAIGHGYTF. The CDR3 DNA reads TGTGCCACCAGCAGAGGACAGGGGGCGATTGGTCATGGCTACACCTTC. The whole variable domain, filled in from reference TRBV15 and TRBJ1-2, reads DAMVIQNPRYQVTQFGKPVTLSCSQTLNHNVMYWYQQKSSQAPKLLFHYYDKDFNNEADTPDNFQSRRPNTSFCFLDIRSPGLGDTAMYLCATSRGQGAIGHGYTFGSGTRLTVV.